This T cell receptor beta chain was sequenced for a study of cytomegalovirus exposure and HLA in healthy donors. The overall study: Inside one of the first data releases sat about 85 million unique TCRs taken from HLA-typed donors.

Overall study results and limits: The authors reported that TCR beta sequences could predict HLA-A and HLA-B alleles. These predictions were accurate for most subjects in the first cohort. A list of roughly 180 TCR beta chains associated with cytomegalovirus was given. A later analysis linked a missense DCLRE1C variant to TCR beta V- and J-gene trimming.

V was clipped by 4 bases and J by 10 bases, with 10 bases between them. CDR3 length equals 11 residues. The germline gives CDR1 SEHNR, CDR2 FQNEAQ (reference sequence). The PCR employed 60 Vbeta primers together with 13 Jbeta primers. Only in-frame clones appear in the TCRdb table, and some are missing; sequencing was by immunoSEQ multiplex PCR. Of roughly 160,000 clones in the sample, approximately 75% were seen once. For this clone: No antigen is known for it.

The source is a man over 45 in good health and CMV-seropositive. V gene TRBV7-9 combines with J gene TRBJ1-1; the D is unclear. Sequenced sample: PBMCs. CDR3 residues: CASSSGEGAFF. The CDR3 bases are TGTGCCAGCAGCTCCGGAGAGGGAGCTTTCTTT.